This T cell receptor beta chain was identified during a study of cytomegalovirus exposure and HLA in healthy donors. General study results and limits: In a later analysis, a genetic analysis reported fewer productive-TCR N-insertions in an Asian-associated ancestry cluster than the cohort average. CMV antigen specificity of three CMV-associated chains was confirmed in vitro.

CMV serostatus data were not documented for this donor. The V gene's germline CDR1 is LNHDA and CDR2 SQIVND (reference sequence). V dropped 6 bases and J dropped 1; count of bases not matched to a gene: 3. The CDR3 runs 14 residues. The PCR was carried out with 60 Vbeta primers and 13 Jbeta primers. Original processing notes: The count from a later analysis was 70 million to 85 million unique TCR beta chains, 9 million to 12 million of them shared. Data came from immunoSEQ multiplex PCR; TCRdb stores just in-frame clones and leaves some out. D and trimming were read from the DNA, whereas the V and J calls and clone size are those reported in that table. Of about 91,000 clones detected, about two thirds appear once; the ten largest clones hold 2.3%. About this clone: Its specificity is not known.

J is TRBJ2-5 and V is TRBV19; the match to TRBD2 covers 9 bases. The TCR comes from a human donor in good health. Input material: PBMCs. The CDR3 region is CASSQTSGQETQYF. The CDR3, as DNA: TGTGCCAGTAGCCAGACTAGCGGCCAAGAGACCCAGTACTTC.